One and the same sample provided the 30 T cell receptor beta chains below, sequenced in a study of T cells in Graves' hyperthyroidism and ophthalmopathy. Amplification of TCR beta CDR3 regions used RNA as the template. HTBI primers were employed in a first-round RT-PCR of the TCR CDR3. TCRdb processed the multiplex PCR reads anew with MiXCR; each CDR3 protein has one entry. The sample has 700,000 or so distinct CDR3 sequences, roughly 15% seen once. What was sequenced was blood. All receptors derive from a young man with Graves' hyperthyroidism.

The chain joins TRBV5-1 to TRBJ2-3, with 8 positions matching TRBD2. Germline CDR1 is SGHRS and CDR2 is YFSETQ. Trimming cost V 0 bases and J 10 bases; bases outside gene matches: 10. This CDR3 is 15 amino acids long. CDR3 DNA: TGCGCCAGCAGCTTGGTTTTCCAGCGGGAGAATCCGCAGTATTTT. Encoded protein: CASSLVFQRENPQYF.

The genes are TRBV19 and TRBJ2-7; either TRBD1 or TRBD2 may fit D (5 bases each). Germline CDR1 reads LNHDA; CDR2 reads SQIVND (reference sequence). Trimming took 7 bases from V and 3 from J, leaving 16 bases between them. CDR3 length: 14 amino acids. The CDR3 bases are TGTGCCAGTAACCCGGGACCATTTTTCTACGAGCAGTACTTC. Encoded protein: CASNPGPFFYEQYF.

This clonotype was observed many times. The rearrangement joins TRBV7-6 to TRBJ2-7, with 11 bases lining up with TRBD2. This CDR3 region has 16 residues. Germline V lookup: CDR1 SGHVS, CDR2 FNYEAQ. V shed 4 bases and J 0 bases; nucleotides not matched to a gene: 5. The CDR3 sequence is CASSWGGTSGSYEQYF. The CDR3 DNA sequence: TGTGCCAGCAGCTGGGGGGGGACTAGCGGCTCCTACGAGCAGTACTTC.

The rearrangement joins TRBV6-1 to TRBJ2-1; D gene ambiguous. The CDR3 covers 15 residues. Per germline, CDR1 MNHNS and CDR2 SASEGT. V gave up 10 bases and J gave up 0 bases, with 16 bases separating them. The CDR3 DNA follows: TGTGCCATCCGAAGCGCGCGAAGCTCCTACAATGAGCAGTTCTTC. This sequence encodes CAIRSARSSYNEQFF.

The CDR3 protein is CASSLWASGGRTDTQYF. The CDR3 bases are TGCGCCAGCAGCTTATGGGCTAGCGGAGGGAGAACAGATACGCAGTATTTT. This chain joins TRBV5-1 and TRBJ2-3, with 7 bases matching TRBD2. Germline V gene sequence: CDR1 SGHRS, CDR2 YFSETQ. V shed 2 bases, J shed 3 bases, and the junction held 12 bases outside the gene matches. The CDR3 is made up of 17 amino acids.

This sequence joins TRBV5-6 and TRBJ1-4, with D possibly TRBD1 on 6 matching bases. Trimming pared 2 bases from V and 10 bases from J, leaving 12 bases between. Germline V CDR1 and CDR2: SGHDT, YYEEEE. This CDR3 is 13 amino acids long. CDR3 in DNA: TGTGCCAGCAGCTTTTCACAGGGAGGAAAACTGTTTTTT. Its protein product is CASSFSQGGKLFF. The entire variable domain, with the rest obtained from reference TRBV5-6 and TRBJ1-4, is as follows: DAGVTQSPTHLIKTRGQQVTLRCSPKSGHDTVSWYQQALGQGPQFIFQYYEEEERQRGNFPDRFSGHQFPNYSSELNVNALLLGDSALYLCASSFSQGGKLFFGSGTQLSVL.

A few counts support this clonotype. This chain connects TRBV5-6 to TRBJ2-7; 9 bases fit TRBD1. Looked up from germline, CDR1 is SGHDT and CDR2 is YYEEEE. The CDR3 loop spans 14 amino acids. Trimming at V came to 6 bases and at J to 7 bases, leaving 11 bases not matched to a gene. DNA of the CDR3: TGTGCCAGCACACCGGGGACAGGGAGATGGGAGCAGTACTTC. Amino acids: CASTPGTGRWEQYF. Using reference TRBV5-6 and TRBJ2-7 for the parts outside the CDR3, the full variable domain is DAGVTQSPTHLIKTRGQQVTLRCSPKSGHDTVSWYQQALGQGPQFIFQYYEEEERQRGNFPDRFSGHQFPNYSSELNVNALLLGDSALYLCASTPGTGRWEQYFGPGTRLTVT.

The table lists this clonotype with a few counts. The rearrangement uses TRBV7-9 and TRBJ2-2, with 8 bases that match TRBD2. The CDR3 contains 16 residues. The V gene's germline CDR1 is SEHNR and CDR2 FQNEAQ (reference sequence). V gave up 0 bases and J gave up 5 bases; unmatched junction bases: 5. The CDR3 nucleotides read TGTGCCAGCAGCTTAGCGGGACTAGTTGTTACCGGGGAGCTGTTTTTT. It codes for CASSLAGLVVTGELFF.

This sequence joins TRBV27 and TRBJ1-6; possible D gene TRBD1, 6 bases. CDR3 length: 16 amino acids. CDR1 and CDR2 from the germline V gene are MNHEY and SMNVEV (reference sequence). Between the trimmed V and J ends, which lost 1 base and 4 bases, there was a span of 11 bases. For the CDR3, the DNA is TGTGCCAGCAGTTTATTCGGGGGGCATTATAATTCACCCCTCCACTTT. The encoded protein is CASSLFGGHYNSPLHF.

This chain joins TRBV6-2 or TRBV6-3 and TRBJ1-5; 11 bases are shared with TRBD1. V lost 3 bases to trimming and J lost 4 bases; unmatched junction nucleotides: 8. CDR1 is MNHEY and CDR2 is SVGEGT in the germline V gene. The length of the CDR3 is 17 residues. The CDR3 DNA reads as TGTGCCAGCAGTTATATCGGGACAGGGGGATGGAATCAGCCCCAGCATTTT. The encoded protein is CASSYIGTGGWNQPQHF.

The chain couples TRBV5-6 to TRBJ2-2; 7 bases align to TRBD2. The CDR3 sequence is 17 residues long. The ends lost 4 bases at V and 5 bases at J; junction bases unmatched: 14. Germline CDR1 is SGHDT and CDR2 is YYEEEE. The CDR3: CASSPILRAGDTGELFF. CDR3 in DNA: TGTGCCAGCAGCCCGATCCTACGCGCGGGAGATACCGGGGAGCTGTTTTTT.

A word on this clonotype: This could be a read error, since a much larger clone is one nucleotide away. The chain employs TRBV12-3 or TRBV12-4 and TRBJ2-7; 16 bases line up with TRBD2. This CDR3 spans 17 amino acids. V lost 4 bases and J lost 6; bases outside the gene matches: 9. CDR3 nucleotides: TGTGCCAGCAGTTCGCCGGGACTAGCGGGAGGGCCCTGCGAGCAGTACTTC. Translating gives CASSSPGLAGGPCEQYF.

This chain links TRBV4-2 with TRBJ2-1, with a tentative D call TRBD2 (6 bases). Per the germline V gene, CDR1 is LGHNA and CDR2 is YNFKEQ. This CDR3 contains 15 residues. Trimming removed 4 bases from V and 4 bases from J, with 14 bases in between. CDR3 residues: CASSRPGTLYNEQFF. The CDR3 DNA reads TGTGCCAGCAGCCGACCCGGGACTCTGTACAATGAGCAGTTCTTC.

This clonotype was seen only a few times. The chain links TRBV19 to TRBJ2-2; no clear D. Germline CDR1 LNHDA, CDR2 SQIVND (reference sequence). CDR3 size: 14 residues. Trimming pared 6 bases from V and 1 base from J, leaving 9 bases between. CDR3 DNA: TGTGCCAGTAGGTCGCAGTGGAACACCGGGGAGCTGTTTTTT. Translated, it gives CASRSQWNTGELFF.

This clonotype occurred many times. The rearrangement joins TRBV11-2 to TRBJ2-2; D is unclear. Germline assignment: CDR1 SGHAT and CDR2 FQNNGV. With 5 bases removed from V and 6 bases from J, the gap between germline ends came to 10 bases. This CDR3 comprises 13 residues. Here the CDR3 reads CASSLGNAGELFF. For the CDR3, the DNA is TGTGCCAGCAGCCTAGGCAACGCCGGGGAGCTGTTTTTT.

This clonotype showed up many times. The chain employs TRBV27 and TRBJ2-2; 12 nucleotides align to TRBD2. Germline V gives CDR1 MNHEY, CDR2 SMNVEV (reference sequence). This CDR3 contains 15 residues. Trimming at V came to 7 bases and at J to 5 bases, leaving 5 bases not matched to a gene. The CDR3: CASTLGTSGTGELFF. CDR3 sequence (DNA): TGTGCCAGCACCTTGGGGACTAGCGGGACCGGGGAGCTGTTTTTT.

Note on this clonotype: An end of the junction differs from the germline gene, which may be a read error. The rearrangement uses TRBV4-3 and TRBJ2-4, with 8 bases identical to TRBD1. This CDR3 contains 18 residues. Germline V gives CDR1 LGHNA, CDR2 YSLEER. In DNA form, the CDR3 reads TGCGCCGGCAGCCAAGATTGGACAGGGAATGCGGCCAAAAACATTCAGTACTTC. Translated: CAGSQDWTGNAAKNIQYF.

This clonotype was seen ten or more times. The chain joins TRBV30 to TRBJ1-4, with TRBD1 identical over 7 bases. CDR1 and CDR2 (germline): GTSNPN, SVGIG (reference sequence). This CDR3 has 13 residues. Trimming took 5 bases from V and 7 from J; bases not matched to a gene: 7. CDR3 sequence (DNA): TGTGCCTGGTTGGACAGGTTCGGTGAAAAACTGTTTTTT. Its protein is CAWLDRFGEKLFF.

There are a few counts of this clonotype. The CDR3 reads CSAQGADGQPQHF. The CDR3 DNA reads as TGCAGTGCCCAGGGGGCGGATGGTCAGCCCCAGCATTTT. The V gene is TRBV20-1, the J gene TRBJ1-5; TRBD1 aligns across 8 bases. The CDR3 consists of 13 residues. The junction had 7 bases not matched to a gene; V was cut back by 6 bases and J by 6 bases. CDR1 is DFQATT and CDR2 is SNEGSKA in the germline V gene (reference sequence).

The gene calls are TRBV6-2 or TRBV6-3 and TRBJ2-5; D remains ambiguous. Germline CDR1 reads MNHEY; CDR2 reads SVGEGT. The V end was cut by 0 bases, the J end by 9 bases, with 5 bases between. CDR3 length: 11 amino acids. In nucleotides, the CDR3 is TGTGCCAGCAGTTACTCGAGCTCCCAGTACTTC. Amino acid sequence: CASSYSSSQYF.

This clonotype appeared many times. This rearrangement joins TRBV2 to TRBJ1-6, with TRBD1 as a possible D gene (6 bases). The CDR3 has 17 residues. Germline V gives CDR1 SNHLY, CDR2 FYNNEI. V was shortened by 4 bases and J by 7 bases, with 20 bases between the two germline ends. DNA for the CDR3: TGTGCCAGCAGTGGGCGGGGGCAGCTAGATTGGAATTCACCCCTCCACTTT. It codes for CASSGRGQLDWNSPLHF.

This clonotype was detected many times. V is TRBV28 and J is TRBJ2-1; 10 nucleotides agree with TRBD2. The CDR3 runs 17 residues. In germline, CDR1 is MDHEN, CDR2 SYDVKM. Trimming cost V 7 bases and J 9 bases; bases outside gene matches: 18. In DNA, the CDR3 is TGTGCCAGCACCCCAGTGGCGGCTAGCGGGAGAAGGGGTGAGCAGTTCTTC. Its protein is CASTPVAASGRRGEQFF.

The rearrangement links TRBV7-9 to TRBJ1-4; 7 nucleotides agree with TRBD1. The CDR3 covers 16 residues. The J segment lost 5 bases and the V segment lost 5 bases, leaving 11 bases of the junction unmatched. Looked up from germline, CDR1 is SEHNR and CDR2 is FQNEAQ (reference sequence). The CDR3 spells CASSPRARGRNEKLFF. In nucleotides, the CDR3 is TGTGCCAGCAGCCCCAGGGCCAGGGGGAGAAATGAAAAACTGTTTTTT.

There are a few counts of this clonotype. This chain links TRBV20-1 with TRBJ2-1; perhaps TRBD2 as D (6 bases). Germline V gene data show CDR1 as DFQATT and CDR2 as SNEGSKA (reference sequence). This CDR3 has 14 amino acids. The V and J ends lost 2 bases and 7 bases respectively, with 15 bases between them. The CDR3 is CSARLRDWGNEQFF. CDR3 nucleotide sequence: TGCAGTGCTAGACTTCGGGACTGGGGGAATGAGCAGTTCTTC.

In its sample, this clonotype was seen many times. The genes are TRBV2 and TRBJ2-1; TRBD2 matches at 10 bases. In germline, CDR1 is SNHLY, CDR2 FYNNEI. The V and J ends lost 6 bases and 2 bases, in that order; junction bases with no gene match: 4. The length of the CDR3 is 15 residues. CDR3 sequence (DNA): TGTGCCAGCAGCGTTCTAGCGGGGGCCTACAATGAGCAGTTCTTC. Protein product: CASSVLAGAYNEQFF.

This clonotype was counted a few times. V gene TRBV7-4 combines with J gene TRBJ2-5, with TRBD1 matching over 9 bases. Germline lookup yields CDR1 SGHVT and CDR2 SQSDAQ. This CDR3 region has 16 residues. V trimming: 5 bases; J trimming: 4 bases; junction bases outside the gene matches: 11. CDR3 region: CASSPRRDRERETQYF. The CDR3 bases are TGTGCCAGCAGCCCCCGACGGGACAGGGAACGAGAGACCCAGTACTTC. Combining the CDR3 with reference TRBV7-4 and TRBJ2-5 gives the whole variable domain GAGVSQSPRYKVAKRGRDVALRCDSISGHVTLYWYRQTLGQGSEVLTYSQSDAQRDKSGRPSGRFSAERPERSVSTLKIQRTEQGDSAVYLCASSPRRDRERETQYFGPGTRLLVL.

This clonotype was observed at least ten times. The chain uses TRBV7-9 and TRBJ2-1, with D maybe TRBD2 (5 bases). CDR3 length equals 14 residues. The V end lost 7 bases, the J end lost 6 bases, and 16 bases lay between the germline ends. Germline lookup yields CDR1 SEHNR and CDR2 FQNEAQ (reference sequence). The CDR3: CASILGGGLNEQFF. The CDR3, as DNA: TGTGCCAGCATCCTGGGCGGCGGGCTCAATGAGCAGTTCTTC.

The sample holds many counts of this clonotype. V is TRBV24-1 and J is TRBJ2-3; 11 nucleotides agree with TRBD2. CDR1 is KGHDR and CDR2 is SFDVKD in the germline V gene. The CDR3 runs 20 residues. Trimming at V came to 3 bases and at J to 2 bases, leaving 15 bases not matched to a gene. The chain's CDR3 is CATSDPFLAGGPYHTDTQYF. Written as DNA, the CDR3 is TGTGCCACCAGTGATCCCTTCCTAGCGGGAGGCCCGTACCACACAGATACGCAGTATTTT.

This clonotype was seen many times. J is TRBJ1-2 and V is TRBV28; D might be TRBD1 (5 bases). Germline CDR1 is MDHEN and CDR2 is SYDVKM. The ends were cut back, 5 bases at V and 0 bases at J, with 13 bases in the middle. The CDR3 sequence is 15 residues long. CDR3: CASSTPGLTNYGYTF. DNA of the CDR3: TGTGCCAGCAGTACCCCGGGACTGACTAACTATGGCTACACCTTC.

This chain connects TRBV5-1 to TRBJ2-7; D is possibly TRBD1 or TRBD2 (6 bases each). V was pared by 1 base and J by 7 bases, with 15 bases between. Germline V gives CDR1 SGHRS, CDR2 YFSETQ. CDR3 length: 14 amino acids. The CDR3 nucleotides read TGCGCCAGCAGCTTGTTGAGGGGGGTGAGTGAGCAGTACTTC. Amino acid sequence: CASSLLRGVSEQYF. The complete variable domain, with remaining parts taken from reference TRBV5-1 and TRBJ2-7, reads KAGVTQTPRYLIKTRGQQVTLSCSPISGHRSVSWYQQTPGQGLQFLFEYFSETQRNKGNFPGRFSGRQFSNSRSEMNVSTLELGDSALYLCASSLLRGVSEQYFGPGTRLTVT.